The present TCR beta chain was sequenced within a study of cytomegalovirus exposure and HLA in healthy donors (dated by TCRdb to 2017 to 2019). Looking at the study overall: According to an earlier analysis of 587 of the donors, 150 million to 200 million T cells yielded 95 million to 140 million unique TCR beta sequences and 276 Gb of sequence data. An early release that covered around 590 HLA-typed donors contained about 300 gigabases of sequencing data and around 80 million unique TCR sequences. Of the approximately 400 genotyped donors, roughly 80% fell in the genetic ancestry cluster associated with self-reported Caucasian donors. The aim of the study was to test whether cataloging public T cell receptors could identify signatures of past pathogen exposure. Using immunosequencing, the study profiled T cell repertoires from 500 to 800 subjects and related those repertoires to cytomegalovirus serostatus. Besides the first cohort of about 730 subjects, a separate validation cohort made up of roughly 120 different subjects was used. High-throughput TCR immunosequencing, statistical association of individual TCRs with disease status, and machine learning were combined to predict cytomegalovirus infection status. To study patterns of TCR occurrence, a later analysis re-analyzed previously published TCR beta repertoires from just over 650 donors and added high-resolution HLA genotyping. The later analysis used no new phenotypic data to find candidate immune exposures, relying instead on TCR beta sequences and their occurrence across donors. To decide whether each TCR beta V gene segment behaved as functional or pseudogenic, an earlier analysis of some 570 of the donors relied on high-throughput TCR beta sequencing. Alongside the repertoire data, information on donor age, sex, ethnicity and CMV serostatus was compiled. Genome-wide SNP genotypes for about 65% of the 666 donors were used in a later genetic analysis, which treated that subset as a discovery cohort. Every repertoire in the discovery cohort had been generated on one and the same sequencing platform. HLA typing included class I and class II loci at four-digit resolution. Typing coverage differed by locus: A, B, C, DRB1 and DQB1 were typed in roughly 629-640 donors, DQA1 in 500 to 550, DPA1 in some 570, and DPB1 in just under 490. A few DR-DQ haplotypes were treated as single units for association and clustering because of strong linkage in the cohort. Among 300 to 500 genotyped donors of the cohort, an average of about 240,000 unique TCR beta nucleotide sequences was sequenced per donor, of which 15% to 20% were non-productive.

This clone was detected only a few times. What this receptor recognizes is not known. Nothing much larger sits one base from this clone, and base qualities are not available. The cohort was made up of 650 to 700 healthy bone marrow donors. All cohort members were sampled while nominally healthy, although unrecorded immune exposures were likely present. The donor was CMV seropositive and belonged to the group of more than 250 seropositive cohort members. A peripheral blood sample was provided by each donor, and peripheral blood mononuclear cells were used for TCR beta sequencing. Genomic DNA was extracted from the blood cell samples with the Qiagen DNeasy Blood Extraction Kit. The receptor library was made with the immunoSEQ multiplex PCR assay. A mixture of 60 forward primers for TCR Vbeta segments and 13 reverse primers for TCR Jbeta segments was used in the multiplex PCR. A multiplex PCR assay on genomic DNA amplified the CDR3 region of rearranged TCR beta genes. The Illumina HiSeq System was used to sequence the amplified TCR beta libraries as 87-base-pair reads. The authors' pipeline ran thus. In a later analysis, roughly 80 million unique TCR beta chains were counted across the roughly 670 repertoires, and approximately 9.9 million of these chains were shared by at least two donors. Raw reads were error-corrected and collapsed into unique sequences by a nearest-neighbor algorithm in which closely related sequences were merged to remove PCR and sequencing errors. To assign V, D and J gene segments, CDR3 sequences were aligned to IMGT reference sequences. For a sequence to be retained, a match of at least six nucleotides to both a V gene segment and a J gene segment was required. Rearrangements were called productive when the CDR3 lacked stop codons and stayed in frame with V and J; all others were non-productive. Following IMGT convention, CDR3 was defined as the stretch from the second conserved V-encoded cysteine up to the conserved J-encoded phenylalanine. In an earlier analysis of just under 600 of the donors, sequences lacking an unambiguous match to a single V gene segment were excluded. An earlier analysis of 500 to 700 of the donors classified V segments as functional when productive rearrangements were above 56.7% and as segregating when the standard deviation between donors was above 5%. A statistical classification framework was built to diagnose cytomegalovirus status from the catalog of TCR beta chain sequences. In a later analysis, TCR nucleotide sequences were compared against IMGT/GENE-DB human TR gene sequences so that V and J genes could be assigned. Using the TCRdist pipeline, a later analysis assigned CDR3 sequences along with most-parsimonious VDJ recombination scenarios. In a later analysis, each TCR beta chain was defined by its CDR3 amino acid sequence together with its V-gene family, and reads without a unique V-gene family were excluded. As a way to deal with suspected cross-contamination and a sequencing artifact, a later analysis dropped 450 to 700 nucleotide sequences that were highly shared and had low generation probability. A later analysis calculated a clonal expansion index for each public chain from normalized within-repertoire ranks of inferred template counts. In a later analysis, generation probabilities were computed with a VDJ recombination model fitted to out-of-frame rearrangements, and the resulting probabilities were checked against IGoR. In a later analysis, hypergeometric tests were used to score TCR-TCR, TCR-HLA and TCR-CMV co-occurrence, with a repertoire-size bias correction applied to TCR pairs. To estimate false discovery rates, a later analysis permuted the HLA or CMV assignments 20 times. In a later analysis, co-occurring TCRs were grouped using DBSCAN, and TCRdist sequence similarity was added for clustering within HLA-allele-positive subsets. Co-occurrence clustering excluded repertoires with fewer than 30,000 or more than 120,000 public chains, plus five with anomalous nucleotide sharing. Held by TCRdb, this immuneACCESS table contains in-frame sequences only and omits some clones. Under half of the omission traces to an unresolved V gene where checked; the cause of the rest is unknown. Clonal size and the V and J genes are those of that table, whereas D and trimming came from the DNA. This sample comprises some 190,000 clones, approximately 84% of them detected only once. The top ten hold around 1.4% of the sample.

What the study reported, not specific to this receptor: Immune exposure information for the cohort was limited to CMV serostatus. Presence/absence analyses assumed roughly uniform sequencing depth across donors, an assumption that may not hold. Because counts were too low, roughly 17 rarely observed V segments, including chromosome 9 orphons, were left out of the earlier analysis of a few hundred of the donors. A total of fewer than 200 TCR beta chains were listed by the study as associated with cytomegalovirus. According to a later analysis, TCR association rates differed among HLA loci, with DRB1 alleles showing the most associated TCRs and HLA-C alleles showing the fewest. A later genetic analysis reported fewer N-insertions in productive TCRs among donors in an Asian-associated ancestry cluster than the roughly 690-donor mean. It was suggested by the authors that the approach could potentially be generalized to other disease states and immunological phenotypes. A further reported finding was that TCR beta sequences accurately predicted the HLA-A and HLA-B alleles for most subjects in the first cohort. When HLA alleles, especially DR and DQ, strongly co-occurred, TCR associations were difficult to assign to individual alleles. This cohort had only TCR beta chains sequenced, and the lack of alpha or paired-chain data limited which features could be detected. Across donors, most TCR sequences were observed very rarely, whereas some public TCRs were present in many individuals. HLA typing was unavailable for some donors at each locus, so association tests used only the typed subset. An earlier analysis of around 500 of the donors showed that most TCR beta V segments appeared in productive rearrangements either about 90% or about 30% of the time, which broadly matched IMGT annotations. The classifier was reported to diagnose cytomegalovirus status with high specificity and sensitivity in both the original and validation cohorts. A later analysis associated about 17,000 TCR beta sequences with specific HLA alleles at a false discovery rate of 0.05. According to a later analysis, parvovirus B19, influenza, CMV and Epstein-Barr virus appeared linked to several top co-occurrence clusters. Correlated functional status among segregating V segments might be attributable to linkage disequilibrium, but an unknown experimental factor could not be ruled out. The sequencing pipeline was judged likely to have produced a cluster of highly shared sequence variants as a technical artifact. In vitro tests confirmed that a few of the cytomegalovirus-associated TCR beta chains recognize cytomegalovirus antigens. According to a later analysis, most CMV-associated TCR beta chains appeared to be HLA-restricted, and the HLA associations seemed to be driven largely by CMV exposure. A later genetic analysis associated a missense DCLRE1C variant with V-gene and J-gene trimming of TCR beta chains, and an independent cohort replicated the association. A later analysis found that HLA-associated TCR beta chains were more clonally expanded and had lower generation probabilities than equally common non-associated chains.

Sequencing was performed on PBMCs. The TCR was taken from a girl aged 10-17 years in good health and CMV-seropositive.

The CDR3 here reads CASASGDTDEQFF. The nucleotide sequence is given as TGTGCCAGCGCTAGCGGAGACACGGATGAGCAGTTCTTC. This chain joins TRBV6-6 to TRBJ2-1, with 7 central nucleotides matching TRBD2. Trimming takes 8 bases off V and 8 bases off J; junction bases not matched to a gene: 9. The germline V gene (reference sequence) specifies MNHNY as CDR1 and SVGAGI as CDR2. The CDR3 covers 13 residues, taking in both the cysteine and the phenylalanine. The entry retains the CDR3 DNA only, 39 bases that are in frame from base 1.